The text below deals with one TCR beta chain. This receptor's antigen is unknown. Per-base qualities were not stored, and no clone one base away is much larger. V lost 2 bases and J lost 5 bases, and the count of bases not matched to a germline gene is 8. Looking up the germline V gene yields CDR1 MNHEY and CDR2 SVGAGI. Taken from cysteine to phenylalanine, the CDR3 has 16 residues. The kept DNA is CDR3 alone, 48 bases in frame from the first base. TCRbeta CDR3 regions were amplified from genomic DNA using the immunoSEQ Assay, a bias-controlled multiplex PCR. The study's processing was this. Within the assay, amplification of reference gene primers was used to estimate how many nucleated cells each sample contained. Sequence reads were collapsed and filtered to measure the absolute abundance of every unique TCRbeta CDR3 rearrangement. For each sample, productive Simpson clonality was calculated as the square root of Simpson's diversity index over productive rearrangements. In TCRdb, the immuneACCESS table is reduced to in-frame sequences with V and J assigned. These tables do not hold every clone; where another copy was compared, an unresolved V gene accounts for under half, and the others remain unexplained. That table gives V, J and clone size, and the DNA gave D and trimming. For this sample the table gives around 260,000 clones, of which around 89% were detected only once. Over 4% of the sample goes to the ten largest clones.

The data are from a study of blood T cell repertoires in COVID-19 (dated by TCRdb to 2018 to 2021). About the investigation overall: Samples from collaborators originated in the United States, Italy and Spain and spanned both the acute and convalescent phases of COVID-19. The material from the prospective study consisted of cDNA or gDNA derived from T cells, B-cell-depleted T cells, or PBMCs. The dataset comprised deeply sampled blood TCRbeta repertoires from subjects exposed to, actively infected with, or recovered from COVID-19. The repertoires were released in a freely available public database meant as a resource for research on the immune response to SARS-CoV-2. Samples came from the ongoing ImmuneRACE study (first 160 participants) plus 1,254 subjects from 6 global collaborators. Sample metadata almost always included a de-identified subject ID, COVID-19 status, age in years and sex. HLA class I and class II types, where available, came from metadata supplied by the sample provider rather than from assay-based typing.

Samples from volunteer blood donors who had recovered from COVID-19 were contributed by a second Seattle source. Collaborating institutions collected whole blood in K2EDTA tubes following their own protocols. For TCRbeta analysis, collaborators shipped samples in one of three forms: frozen whole blood, isolated PBMCs, or DNA extracted from either of those sample types. What the study reported, not specific to this receptor: How much clinical and demographic metadata was included differed by source and by participant, and the metadata was provided uncurated.

The sample consisted of peripheral blood. The receptor chain draws on TRBV6-5 and TRBJ2-3; 9 nucleotides in the junction match TRBD1. The receptor was derived from a man in his 60s who had recovered from COVID-19. The nucleotide sequence reads as follows: TGTGCCAGCAGTTACGGGACAGGGAAGGATGGAGATACGCAGTATTTT. The resulting protein is CASSYGTGKDGDTQYF.